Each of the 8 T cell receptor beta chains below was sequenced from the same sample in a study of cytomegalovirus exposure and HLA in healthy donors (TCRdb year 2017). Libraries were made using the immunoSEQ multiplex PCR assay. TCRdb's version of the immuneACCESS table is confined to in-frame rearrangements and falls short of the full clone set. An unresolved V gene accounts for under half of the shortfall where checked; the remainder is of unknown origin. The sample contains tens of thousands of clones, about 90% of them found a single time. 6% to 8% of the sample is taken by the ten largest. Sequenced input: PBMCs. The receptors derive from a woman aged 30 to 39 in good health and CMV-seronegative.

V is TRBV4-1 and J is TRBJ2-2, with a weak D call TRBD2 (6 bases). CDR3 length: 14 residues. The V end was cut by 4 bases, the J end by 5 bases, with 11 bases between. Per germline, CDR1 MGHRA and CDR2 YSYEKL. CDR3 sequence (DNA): TGCGCCAGCAGCCTCGCTAGCGAAACCGGGGAGCTGTTTTTT. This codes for CASSLASETGELFF.

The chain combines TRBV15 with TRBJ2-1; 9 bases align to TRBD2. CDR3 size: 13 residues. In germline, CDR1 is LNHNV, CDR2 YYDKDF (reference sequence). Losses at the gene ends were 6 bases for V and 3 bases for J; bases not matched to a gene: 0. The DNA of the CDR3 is TGTGCCACCAGACTAGCGGGCTACAATGAGCAGTTCTTC. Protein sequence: CATRLAGYNEQFF.

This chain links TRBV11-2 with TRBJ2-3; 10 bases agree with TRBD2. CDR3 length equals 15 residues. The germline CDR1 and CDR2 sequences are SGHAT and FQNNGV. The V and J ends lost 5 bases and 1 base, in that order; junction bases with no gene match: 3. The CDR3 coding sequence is TGTGCCAGCAGCCCGGGGACTAGCGGCACAGATACGCAGTATTTT. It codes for CASSPGTSGTDTQYF.

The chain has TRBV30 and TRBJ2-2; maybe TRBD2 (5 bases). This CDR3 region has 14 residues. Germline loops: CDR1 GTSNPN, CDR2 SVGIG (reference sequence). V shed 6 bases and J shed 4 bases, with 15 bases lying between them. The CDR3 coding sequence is TGTGCCTGCTTGATGAGGGCAAGCACCGGGGAGCTGTTTTTT. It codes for CACLMRASTGELFF.

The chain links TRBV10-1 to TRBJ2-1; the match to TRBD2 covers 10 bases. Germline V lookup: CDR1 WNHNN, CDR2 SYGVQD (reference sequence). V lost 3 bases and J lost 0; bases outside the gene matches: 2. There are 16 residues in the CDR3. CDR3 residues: CASSELAGSSYNEQFF. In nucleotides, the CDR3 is TGCGCCAGCAGTGAACTAGCGGGGAGCTCCTACAATGAGCAGTTCTTC.

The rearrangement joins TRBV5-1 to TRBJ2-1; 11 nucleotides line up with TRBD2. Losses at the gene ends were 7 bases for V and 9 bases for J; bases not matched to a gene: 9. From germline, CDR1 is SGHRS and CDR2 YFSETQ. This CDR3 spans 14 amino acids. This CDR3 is CASGPLAGGSEQFF. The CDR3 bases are TGCGCCAGCGGGCCGTTAGCGGGAGGGTCTGAGCAGTTCTTC. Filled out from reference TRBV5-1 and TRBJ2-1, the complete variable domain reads KAGVTQTPRYLIKTRGQQVTLSCSPISGHRSVSWYQQTPGQGLQFLFEYFSETQRNKGNFPGRFSGRQFSNSRSEMNVSTLELGDSALYLCASGPLAGGSEQFFGPGTRLTVL.

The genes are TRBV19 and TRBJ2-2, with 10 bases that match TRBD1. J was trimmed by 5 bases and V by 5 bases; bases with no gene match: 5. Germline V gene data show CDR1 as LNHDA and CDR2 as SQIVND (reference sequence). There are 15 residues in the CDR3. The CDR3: CASSPGQGYTGELFF. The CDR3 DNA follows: TGTGCCAGTAGTCCGGGACAGGGGTATACCGGGGAGCTGTTTTTT.

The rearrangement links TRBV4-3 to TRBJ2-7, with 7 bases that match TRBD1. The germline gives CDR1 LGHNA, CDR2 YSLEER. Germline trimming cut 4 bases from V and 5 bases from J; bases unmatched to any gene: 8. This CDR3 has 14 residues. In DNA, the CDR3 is TGCGCCAGCAGCCCGTCAGGGGGTGGGGACGAGCAGTACTTC. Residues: CASSPSGGGDEQYF.